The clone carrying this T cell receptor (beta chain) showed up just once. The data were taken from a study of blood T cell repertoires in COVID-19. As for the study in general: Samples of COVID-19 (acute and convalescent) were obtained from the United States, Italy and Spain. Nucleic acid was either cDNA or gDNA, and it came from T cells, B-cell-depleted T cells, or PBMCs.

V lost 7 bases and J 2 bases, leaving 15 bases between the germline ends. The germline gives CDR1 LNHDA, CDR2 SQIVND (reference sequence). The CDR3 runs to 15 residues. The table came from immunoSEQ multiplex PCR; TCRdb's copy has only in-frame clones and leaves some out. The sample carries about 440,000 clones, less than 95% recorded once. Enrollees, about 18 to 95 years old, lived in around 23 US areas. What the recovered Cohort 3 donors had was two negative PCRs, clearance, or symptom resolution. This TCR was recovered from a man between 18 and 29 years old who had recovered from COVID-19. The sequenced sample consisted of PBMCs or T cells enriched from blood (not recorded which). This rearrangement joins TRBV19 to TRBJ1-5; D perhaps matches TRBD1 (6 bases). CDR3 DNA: TGTGCCAGTACCCAAGGGGGGGTTCGCAATCAGCCCCAGCATTTT. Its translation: CASTQGGVRNQPQHF. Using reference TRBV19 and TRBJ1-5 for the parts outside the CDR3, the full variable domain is DGGITQSPKYLFRKEGQNVTLSCEQNLNHDAMYWYRQDPGQGLRLIYYSQIVNDFQKGDIAEGYSVSREKKESFPLTVTSAQKNPTAFYLCASTQGGVRNQPQHFGDGTRLSIL.